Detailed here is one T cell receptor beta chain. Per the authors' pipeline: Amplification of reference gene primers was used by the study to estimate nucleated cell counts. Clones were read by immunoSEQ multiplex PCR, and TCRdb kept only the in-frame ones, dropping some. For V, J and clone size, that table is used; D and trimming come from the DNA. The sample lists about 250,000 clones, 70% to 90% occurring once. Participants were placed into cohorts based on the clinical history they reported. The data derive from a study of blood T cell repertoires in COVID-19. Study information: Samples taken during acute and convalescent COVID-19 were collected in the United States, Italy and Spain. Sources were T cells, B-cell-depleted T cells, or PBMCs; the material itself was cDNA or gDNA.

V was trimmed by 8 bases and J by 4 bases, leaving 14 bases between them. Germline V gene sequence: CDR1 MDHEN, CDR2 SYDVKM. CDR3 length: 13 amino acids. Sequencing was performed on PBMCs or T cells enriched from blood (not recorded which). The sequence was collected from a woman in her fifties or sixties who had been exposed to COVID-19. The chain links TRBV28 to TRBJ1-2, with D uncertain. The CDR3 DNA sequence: TGTGCCAGCCGCTACCAAGGGAGCTATGGCTACACCTTC. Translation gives CASRYQGSYGYTF.